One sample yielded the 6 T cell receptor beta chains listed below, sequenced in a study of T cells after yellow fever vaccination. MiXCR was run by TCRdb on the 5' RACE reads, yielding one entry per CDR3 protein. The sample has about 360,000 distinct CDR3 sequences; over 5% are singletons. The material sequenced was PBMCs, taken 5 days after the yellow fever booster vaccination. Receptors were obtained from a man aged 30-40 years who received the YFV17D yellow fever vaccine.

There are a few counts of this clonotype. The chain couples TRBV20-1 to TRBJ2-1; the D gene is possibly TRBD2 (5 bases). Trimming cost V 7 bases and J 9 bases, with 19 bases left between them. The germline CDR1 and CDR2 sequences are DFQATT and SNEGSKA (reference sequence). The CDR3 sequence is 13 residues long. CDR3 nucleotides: TGCAGTGTTCCCGGACTTGCGGTGGCTGAGCAGTTCTTC. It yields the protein CSVPGLAVAEQFF.

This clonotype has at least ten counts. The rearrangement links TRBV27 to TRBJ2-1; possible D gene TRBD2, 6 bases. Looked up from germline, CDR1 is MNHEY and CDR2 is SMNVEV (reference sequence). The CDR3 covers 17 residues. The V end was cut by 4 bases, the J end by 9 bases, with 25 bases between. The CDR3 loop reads CASSSNLAAGRVPEQFF. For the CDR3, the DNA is TGTGCCAGCAGTTCAAACCTAGCCGCGGGGCGTGTCCCTGAGCAGTTCTTC.

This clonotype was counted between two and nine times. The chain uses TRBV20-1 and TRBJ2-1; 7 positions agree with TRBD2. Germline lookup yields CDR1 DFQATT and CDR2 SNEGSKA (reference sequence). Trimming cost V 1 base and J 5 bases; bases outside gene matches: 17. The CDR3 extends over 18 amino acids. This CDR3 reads CSARVWVLGGSPHNEQFF. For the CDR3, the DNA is TGCAGTGCTAGAGTCTGGGTCTTAGGCGGGAGCCCCCACAATGAGCAGTTCTTC.

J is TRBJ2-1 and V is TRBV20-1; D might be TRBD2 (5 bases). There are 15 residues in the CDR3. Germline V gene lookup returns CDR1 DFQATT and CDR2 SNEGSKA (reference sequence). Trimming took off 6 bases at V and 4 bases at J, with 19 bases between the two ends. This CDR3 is CSAPGITKEYNEQFF. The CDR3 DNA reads TGCAGTGCACCCGGGATCACCAAGGAGTACAATGAGCAGTTCTTC.

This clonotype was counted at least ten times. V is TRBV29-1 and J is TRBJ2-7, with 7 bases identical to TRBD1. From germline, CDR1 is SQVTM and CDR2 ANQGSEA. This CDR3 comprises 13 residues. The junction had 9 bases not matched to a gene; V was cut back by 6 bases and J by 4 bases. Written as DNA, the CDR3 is TGCAGCGTCGGATATATACAGGGGTACGAGCAGTACTTC. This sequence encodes CSVGYIQGYEQYF.

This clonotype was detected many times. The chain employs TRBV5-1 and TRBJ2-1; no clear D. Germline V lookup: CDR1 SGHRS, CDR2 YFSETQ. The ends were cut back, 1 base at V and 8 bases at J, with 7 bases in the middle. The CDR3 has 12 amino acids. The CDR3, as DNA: TGCGCCAGCAGCTTGCCTAACGATGAGCAGTTCTTC. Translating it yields CASSLPNDEQFF. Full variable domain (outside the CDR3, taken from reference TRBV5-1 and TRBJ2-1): KAGVTQTPRYLIKTRGQQVTLSCSPISGHRSVSWYQQTPGQGLQFLFEYFSETQRNKGNFPGRFSGRQFSNSRSEMNVSTLELGDSALYLCASSLPNDEQFFGPGTRLTVL.